These T cell receptor beta chains were read from a single sample in a study of OX40 agonist ivuxolimab in advanced cancers. Repertoires were generated with immunoSEQ multiplex PCR, while TCRdb's copy carries only in-frame clones and drops some. Of approximately 76,000 clones in the sample, 80% to 90% were seen once. Source: CD4+ or CD8+ T cells sorted from blood, taken in a trial of the OX40 agonist ivuxolimab. Every receptor here comes from an adult with an advanced solid tumor such as melanoma, head and neck, liver or kidney cancer. Each CDR3 is given without its conserved first and last residue. Each record gives: J gene, V gene, CDR3 protein.

J: TRBJ2-7
V: TRBV6-5
CDR3: ASRLAVSYEQY

J: TRBJ2-3
V: TRBV5-1
CDR3: ASSLPSQGRSTDTQY

J: TRBJ2-3
V: TRBV5-4
CDR3: ASSLGQGADTQY

J: TRBJ1-2
V: TRBV4-1
CDR3: ASSQVPVQGNYGYT

J: TRBJ1-6
V: TRBV6-5
CDR3: ASSYGTGESPLH

J: TRBJ1-5
V: TRBV6-5
CDR3: ASKAAQGPQH

J: TRBJ2-1
V: TRBV12-5
CDR3: ASGSGNMAYNEQF

J: TRBJ2-7
V: TRBV5-1
CDR3: ASSSAGKGASYEQY

J: TRBJ2-7
V: TRBV5-8
CDR3: ASSLRQSTFYEQY

J: TRBJ1-1
V: TRBV19
CDR3: ASSVHRDRGVNTEAF

J: TRBJ2-1
V: TRBV5-8
CDR3: ASSLGLAGVYNEQF

J: TRBJ1-2
V: TRBV6-5
CDR3: ASSYETGASGT

J: TRBJ2-7
V: TRBV5-1
CDR3: ASSLADSSPSYEQY

J: TRBJ2-7
V: TRBV9
CDR3: ASSEGGVGYEQY

J: TRBJ1-3
V: TRBV7-2
CDR3: ASSGTSGNTIY

J: TRBJ1-1
V: TRBV18
CDR3: ASSPRRGADTEAF

J: TRBJ2-7
V: TRBV4-2
CDR3: ASSQLQGENYEQY

J: TRBJ2-7
V: TRBV7-9
CDR3: ASSSPGAPYEQY

J: TRBJ2-3
V: TRBV9
CDR3: ASSVGSGGPIDTQY

J: TRBJ2-7
V: TRBV9
CDR3: ASSLEGRGEQY

J: TRBJ2-1
V: TRBV9
CDR3: ASSVGDREQF

J: TRBJ2-7
V: TRBV5-1
CDR3: ASSLSSYEQY

J: TRBJ1-2
V: TRBV20-1
CDR3: SALGGGYT

J: -
V: TRBV10-2
CDR3: ATEQALSLEQY

J: TRBJ2-1
V: TRBV19
CDR3: ASSIAGGLEQF

J: TRBJ2-2
V: TRBV19
CDR3: ASRTGIGTGELF